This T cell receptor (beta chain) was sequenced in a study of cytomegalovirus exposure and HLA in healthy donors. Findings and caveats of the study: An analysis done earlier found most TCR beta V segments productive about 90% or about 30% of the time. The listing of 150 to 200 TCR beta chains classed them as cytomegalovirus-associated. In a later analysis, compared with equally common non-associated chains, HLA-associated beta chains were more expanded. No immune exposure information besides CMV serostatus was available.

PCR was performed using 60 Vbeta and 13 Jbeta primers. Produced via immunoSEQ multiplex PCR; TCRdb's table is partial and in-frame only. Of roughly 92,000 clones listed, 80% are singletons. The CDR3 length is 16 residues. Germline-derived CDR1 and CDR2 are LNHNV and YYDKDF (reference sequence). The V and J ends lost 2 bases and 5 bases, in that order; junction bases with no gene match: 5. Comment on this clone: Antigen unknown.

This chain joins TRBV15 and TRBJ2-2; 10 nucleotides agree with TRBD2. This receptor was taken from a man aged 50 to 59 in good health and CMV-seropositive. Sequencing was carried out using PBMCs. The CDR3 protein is CATSRLAGVGTGELFF. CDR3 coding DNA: TGTGCCACCAGCAGACTAGCGGGAGTGGGAACCGGGGAGCTGTTTTTT.